These T cell receptor beta chains were read from a single sample in a study of T cells in Graves' hyperthyroidism and ophthalmopathy. MiXCR, run by TCRdb on the multiplex PCR reads, gives a single entry per CDR3 protein. This table has about 840,000 distinct CDR3 sequences, more than 30% appearing once. Sequenced: blood. The receptors originated from a man between 18 and 35 years old with Graves' hyperthyroidism. CDR3s include the opening cysteine and the closing phenylalanine or tryptophan. The D gene is left open where the match is weak. Clone size is not always given. Where it is, it says once, few, many or a class for expanded clones.

d_call: NA; clone_size: NA; j_call: TRBJ2-7; v_call: TRBV9; cdr3_aa: CASSAGGRPTYEQYF; cdr3_nt: TGTGCCAGCAGCGCGGGTGGGAGGCCCACCTACGAGCAGTACTTC
d_call: NA; clone_size: many; j_call: TRBJ1-1; v_call: TRBV29-1; cdr3_aa: CSVDRGRGPTEAFF; cdr3_nt: TGCAGCGTTGATCGGGGGCGGGGCCCCACTGAAGCTTTCTTT
d_call: NA; clone_size: NA; j_call: TRBJ1-6; v_call: TRBV25-1; cdr3_aa: CASSEYSDGDYNSPLHF; cdr3_nt: TGTGCCAGCAGTGAATATTCGGACGGGGACTATAATTCACCCCTCCACTTT
d_call: NA; clone_size: few; j_call: TRBJ1-1; v_call: TRBV11-2; cdr3_aa: CASSLDRSLNTEAFF; cdr3_nt: TGTGCCAGCAGCTTAGATCGGTCCCTGAACACTGAAGCTTTCTTT
d_call: NA; clone_size: few; j_call: TRBJ2-7; v_call: TRBV4-3; cdr3_aa: CASSQEGDSPFGQYF; cdr3_nt: TGCGCCAGCAGCCAAGAAGGGGACTCGCCCTTCGGGCAGTACTTC
d_call: NA; clone_size: NA; j_call: TRBJ1-6; v_call: TRBV7-9; cdr3_aa: CASSQESGGHSPLHF; cdr3_nt: TGCGCCAGCAGCCAAGAGTCCGGGGGCCATTCACCCCTCCACTTT
d_call: TRBD1; clone_size: NA; j_call: TRBJ1-2; v_call: TRBV25-1; cdr3_aa: CASSVDQGAYGCTF; cdr3_nt: TGTGCCAGCAGCGTTGACCAGGGGGCCTATGGCTGCACCTTC
d_call: NA; clone_size: NA; j_call: TRBJ1-1; v_call: TRBV12-3/TRBV12-4; cdr3_aa: CASIRPLGANTEAFF; cdr3_nt: TGTGCCAGCATTCGACCTTTGGGGGCGAACACTGAAGCTTTCTTT
d_call: TRBD2; clone_size: many; j_call: TRBJ2-7; v_call: TRBV10-2; cdr3_aa: CASSEGLAGVGYEQYF; cdr3_nt: TGCGCCAGCAGTGAGGGACTAGCGGGGGTAGGTTACGAGCAGTACTTC
d_call: TRBD1; clone_size: few; j_call: TRBJ1-5; v_call: TRBV12-3/TRBV12-4; cdr3_aa: CASSTDRERWPQHF; cdr3_nt: TGTGCCAGCAGTACCGACAGGGAACGGTGGCCCCAGCATTTT
d_call: NA; clone_size: NA; j_call: TRBJ2-7; v_call: TRBV6-6; cdr3_aa: CASSYSMDGYEQYF; cdr3_nt: TGTGCCAGCAGTTACTCGATGGACGGCTACGAGCAGTACTTC
d_call: NA; clone_size: many; j_call: TRBJ1-2; v_call: TRBV15; cdr3_aa: CATSDRQPRGYTF; cdr3_nt: TGTGCCACCAGCGATAGACAGCCCCGGGGCTACACCTTC
d_call: TRBD1; clone_size: NA; j_call: TRBJ1-2; v_call: TRBV10-3; cdr3_aa: CAISDATGGNSGYTF; cdr3_nt: TGTGCCATCAGTGATGCCACAGGGGGTAACAGCGGCTACACCTTC
d_call: TRBD1; clone_size: many; j_call: TRBJ2-5; v_call: TRBV7-2; cdr3_aa: CASSSPGDRGWETQYF; cdr3_nt: TGTGCCAGCAGCTCCCCCGGAGACAGGGGGTGGGAGACCCAGTACTTC
d_call: NA; clone_size: many; j_call: TRBJ1-1; v_call: TRBV7-9; cdr3_aa: CASSSDGVTEAFF; cdr3_nt: TGTGCCAGCAGCTCCGACGGTGTCACTGAAGCTTTCTTT
d_call: NA; clone_size: few; j_call: TRBJ2-5; v_call: TRBV4-1; cdr3_aa: CASSQEEGSETQYF; cdr3_nt: TGCGCCAGCAGCCAAGAGGAAGGGAGCGAGACCCAGTACTTC
d_call: NA; clone_size: many; j_call: TRBJ1-2; v_call: TRBV2; cdr3_aa: CASSEAGLGYTF; cdr3_nt: TGTGCCAGCAGTGAGGCAGGGCTTGGCTACACCTTC
d_call: TRBD1; clone_size: many; j_call: TRBJ2-7; v_call: TRBV29-1; cdr3_aa: CSGSRDRAYEQYF; cdr3_nt: TGCAGCGGCTCTAGGGACAGGGCCTACGAGCAGTACTTC
d_call: NA; clone_size: NA; j_call: TRBJ1-5; v_call: TRBV20-1; cdr3_aa: CSASPGGGNQPQHF; cdr3_nt: TGCAGTGCTAGTCCCGGGGGGGGCAATCAGCCCCAGCATTTT
d_call: NA; clone_size: NA; j_call: TRBJ1-6; v_call: TRBV2; cdr3_aa: CASIGGTGSPLHF; cdr3_nt: TGTGCCAGCATAGGGGGAACAGGATCACCCCTCCACTTT
d_call: NA; clone_size: NA; j_call: TRBJ2-2; v_call: TRBV19; cdr3_aa: CATALVGGRNTGELFF; cdr3_nt: TGTGCCACCGCCCTTGTGGGCGGCAGGAACACCGGGGAGCTGTTTTTT
d_call: TRBD1; clone_size: many; j_call: TRBJ2-7; v_call: TRBV7-9; cdr3_aa: CASSPRDRGSYEQYF; cdr3_nt: TGTGCCAGCAGCCCCCGGGACAGGGGAAGCTACGAGCAGTACTTC
d_call: NA; clone_size: many; j_call: TRBJ1-1; v_call: TRBV6-5; cdr3_aa: CASSAHSTGDTEAFF; cdr3_nt: TGTGCCAGCAGCGCTCATTCGACAGGCGACACTGAAGCTTTCTTT
d_call: NA; clone_size: NA; j_call: TRBJ1-4; v_call: TRBV29-1; cdr3_aa: CSSPNAGEKLFF; cdr3_nt: TGCAGCTCGCCCAACGCCGGAGAAAAACTGTTTTTT
d_call: TRBD1; clone_size: once; j_call: TRBJ2-5; v_call: TRBV29-1; cdr3_aa: CSVAPTGKETQYF; cdr3_nt: TGCAGCGTTGCACCGACAGGGAAGGAGACCCAGTACTTC
d_call: NA; clone_size: NA; j_call: TRBJ1-4; v_call: TRBV6-1; cdr3_aa: CASSEHRGGAGGEKLFF; cdr3_nt: TGTGCCAGCAGTGAACATCGCGGCGGGGCAGGCGGAGAAAAACTGTTTTTT
d_call: NA; clone_size: NA; j_call: TRBJ1-1; v_call: TRBV29-1; cdr3_aa: CSLSSRVNTEAFF; cdr3_nt: TGCAGCTTATCTTCCCGGGTGAACACTGAAGCTTTCTTT
d_call: TRBD1; clone_size: NA; j_call: TRBJ2-7; v_call: TRBV29-1; cdr3_aa: CSVEDRSPHEQYF; cdr3_nt: TGCAGCGTGGAGGACAGGTCTCCCCACGAGCAGTACTTC
d_call: TRBD1; clone_size: NA; j_call: TRBJ2-5; v_call: TRBV10-3; cdr3_aa: CAISGDRDETQYF; cdr3_nt: TGCGCCATCAGTGGGGACAGGGATGAGACCCAGTACTTC
d_call: NA; clone_size: many; j_call: TRBJ2-7; v_call: TRBV10-3; cdr3_aa: CAILGTQNEQYF; cdr3_nt: TGTGCCATTTTGGGGACTCAAAACGAGCAGTACTTC
d_call: NA; clone_size: many; j_call: TRBJ1-1; v_call: TRBV5-1; cdr3_aa: CASSCDTTEAFF; cdr3_nt: TGCGCCAGCAGCTGCGACACCACTGAAGCTTTCTTT
d_call: TRBD1; clone_size: once; j_call: TRBJ1-1; v_call: TRBV6-5; cdr3_aa: CASSYQTGVEAFF; cdr3_nt: TGTGCCAGCAGTTATCAGACAGGGGTTGAAGCTTTCTTT
d_call: NA; clone_size: many; j_call: TRBJ1-1; v_call: TRBV12-3/TRBV12-4; cdr3_aa: CASSAQGWVAFF; cdr3_nt: TGTGCCAGCAGTGCACAGGGTTGGGTAGCTTTCTTT
d_call: TRBD1; clone_size: NA; j_call: TRBJ2-2; v_call: TRBV19; cdr3_aa: CASLDRGSTGELFF; cdr3_nt: TGTGCCAGCCTCGACAGGGGTAGCACCGGGGAGCTGTTTTTC
d_call: NA; clone_size: NA; j_call: TRBJ1-5; v_call: TRBV13; cdr3_aa: CASSRGSNRPQHF; cdr3_nt: TGTGCCAGCAGCCGAGGTAGCAATCGGCCCCAGCATTTT
d_call: NA; clone_size: many; j_call: TRBJ2-2; v_call: TRBV10-3; cdr3_aa: CAISGDGELFF; cdr3_nt: TGTGCCATCAGTGGGGACGGGGAGCTGTTTTTT
d_call: TRBD1; clone_size: many; j_call: TRBJ1-4; v_call: TRBV9; cdr3_aa: CASSVAGGRGEKLFF; cdr3_nt: TGTGCCAGCAGCGTAGCAGGGGGACGCGGTGAAAAACTGTTTTTT
d_call: NA; clone_size: few; j_call: TRBJ1-4; v_call: TRBV10-3; cdr3_aa: CATRGALANEKLFF; cdr3_nt: TGTGCCACCCGGGGGGCGCTTGCTAATGAAAAACTGTTTTTT
d_call: NA; clone_size: NA; j_call: TRBJ1-6; v_call: TRBV5-1; cdr3_aa: CASSFSAATSSYNSPLHF; cdr3_nt: TGCGCCAGCAGCTTCTCGGCAGCTACGAGCTCCTATAATTCACCCCTCCACTTT
d_call: NA; clone_size: many; j_call: TRBJ2-7; v_call: TRBV7-3; cdr3_aa: CASSLSGLHEQYF; cdr3_nt: TGTGCCAGCAGCTTATCCGGTTTGCACGAGCAGTACTTC
d_call: NA; clone_size: few; j_call: TRBJ2-7; v_call: TRBV2; cdr3_aa: CASSSSGTFNEQYF; cdr3_nt: TGTGCCAGCAGTTCATCCGGGACTTTCAACGAGCAGTACTTC
d_call: NA; clone_size: NA; j_call: TRBJ2-7; v_call: TRBV10-3; cdr3_aa: CAISGGQGPYEQYF; cdr3_nt: TGTGCCATCAGTGGTGGGCAGGGGCCCTACGAGCAGTACTTC
d_call: NA; clone_size: many; j_call: TRBJ1-1; v_call: TRBV19; cdr3_aa: CASSIQNTEAFF; cdr3_nt: TGTGCCAGTAGTATCCAGAACACTGAAGCTTTCTTT
d_call: NA; clone_size: NA; j_call: TRBJ2-3; v_call: TRBV20-1; cdr3_aa: CSAREHFTDTQYF; cdr3_nt: TGCAGTGCTAGAGAACATTTCACAGATACGCAGTATTTT
d_call: TRBD2; clone_size: NA; j_call: TRBJ2-3; v_call: TRBV12-3/TRBV12-4; cdr3_aa: CASSLAGSGGGQYF; cdr3_nt: TGTGCCAGCAGTTTAGCGGGTAGCGGGGGGGGTCAGTATTTT
d_call: NA; clone_size: many; j_call: TRBJ2-5; v_call: TRBV20-1; cdr3_aa: CSAPRLGGGGETQYF; cdr3_nt: TGCAGTGCCCCGAGATTGGGGGGAGGAGGAGAGACCCAGTACTTC
d_call: NA; clone_size: NA; j_call: TRBJ2-7; v_call: TRBV13; cdr3_aa: CASSLGLYGGAYEQYF; cdr3_nt: TGTGCCAGCAGCTTAGGCCTGTACGGGGGTGCCTACGAGCAGTACTTC
d_call: NA; clone_size: NA; j_call: TRBJ2-5; v_call: TRBV7-2; cdr3_aa: CASSQGWGGQETQYF; cdr3_nt: TGCGCCAGCAGCCAAGGATGGGGAGGTCAAGAGACCCAGTACTTC
d_call: TRBD1; clone_size: few; j_call: TRBJ2-6; v_call: TRBV6-1; cdr3_aa: CASRGQVSSGANVLTF; cdr3_nt: TGTGCCAGCAGGGGACAGGTGTCCTCTGGGGCCAACGTCCTGACTTTC
d_call: TRBD1; clone_size: many; j_call: TRBJ1-4; v_call: TRBV29-1; cdr3_aa: CSVGGTDEKLFF; cdr3_nt: TGCAGCGTTGGGGGGACAGATGAAAAACTGTTTTTT
d_call: NA; clone_size: many; j_call: TRBJ2-2; v_call: TRBV25-1; cdr3_aa: CASGEAGELFF; cdr3_nt: TGTGCCAGCGGGGAAGCCGGGGAGCTGTTTTTT
d_call: NA; clone_size: few; j_call: TRBJ2-2; v_call: TRBV20-1; cdr3_aa: CSAREWDTGELFF; cdr3_nt: TGCAGTGCTAGAGAGTGGGACACCGGGGAGCTGTTTTTT
d_call: NA; clone_size: many; j_call: TRBJ1-3; v_call: TRBV29-1; cdr3_aa: CSVETVSNTIYF; cdr3_nt: TGCAGCGTTGAGACAGTATCAAACACCATATATTTT
d_call: NA; clone_size: many; j_call: TRBJ1-3; v_call: TRBV7-9; cdr3_aa: CASTEGSGNTIYF; cdr3_nt: TGTGCCAGCACGGAGGGCTCTGGAAACACCATATATTTT
d_call: TRBD1; clone_size: NA; j_call: TRBJ2-3; v_call: TRBV2; cdr3_aa: CASTYDRGEADTQYF; cdr3_nt: TGTGCCAGCACTTATGACAGGGGAGAGGCAGATACGCAGTATTTT